This T cell receptor beta chain is drawn from a study of radiation and T cells in renal cell carcinoma. Study as a whole: Nephrectomy followed 15 Gy stereotactic body radiation by 4 weeks. General observations from the study: Without pretreatment biopsies, baseline tumor clonotype presence was undetermined. In blood, top tumor clones expanded by 2 weeks, shrinking by 4.

The length of the CDR3 is 13 residues. Trimming removed 2 bases from V and 5 bases from J, with 10 bases in between. Per germline, CDR1 SGDLS and CDR2 YYNGEE. As to time point: baseline pretreatment blood. The treatment here: 15 Gy SBRT to primary tumor, nephrectomy 4 weeks later. The tumor was a clear cell renal cell carcinoma. On this clone: Its antigen is currently unknown.

The method was immunoSEQ multiplex PCR; TCRdb's version includes in-frame clones alone and lacks a portion of them. The sample gives some 100,000 clones, approximately 83% of which show up once; roughly 7% is in the top ten. The genes are TRBV9 and TRBJ2-5; possibly TRBD1 or TRBD2 for D (5 bases each). The material sequenced was blood, taken from a patient whose treatment included radiotherapy and nephrectomy. The sequence derives from a man in his sixties with renal cell carcinoma. CDR3 loop: CASSVSGTETQYF. In nucleotides, the CDR3 is TGTGCCAGCAGCGTCTCAGGGACCGAGACCCAGTACTTC.